These 28 T cell receptor beta chains were all obtained from the same sample, sequenced in a study of T cell repertoires in cytomegalovirus infection. No antigens are known for them. TCRdb recomputed calls from the reads with MiXCR, one row per CDR3 protein. The profile shows more than 55,000 distinct CDR3 sequences, 20% to 25% of them singletons. Sequenced here: CD8+ T cells from cultured PBMCs, sampled from culture after CMV antigen stimulation. These receptors were collected from a human donor in good health (CMV status not recorded). Some clones in this sample may be carry-over from other donors' samples.

As for this clonotype: Sequence at one end of the junction differs from germline and may be a read error. This rearrangement joins TRBV5-4 to TRBJ1-1; the D gene is possibly TRBD1 (5 bases). CDR3 length: 12 amino acids. Germline assignment: CDR1 SGHNT and CDR2 YYREEE (reference sequence). The CDR3 bases are TGTGCCAGCAGCTTGGTGGGCAGGGAGATGGGCTTT. Its protein is CASSLVGREMGF.

There are a few counts of this clonotype. The CDR3 is CASSSKTRQTQYF. In DNA, the CDR3 is TGTGCCAGCAGCTCCAAGACTCGGCAGACCCAGTACTTC. This chain uses TRBV7-2 with TRBJ2-5; no definite D call. Germline V gene lookup returns CDR1 SGHTA and CDR2 FQGNSA. The CDR3 contains 13 residues. Trimming removed 4 bases at V and 6 bases at J, with 12 bases between.

The rearrangement links TRBV12-3 or TRBV12-4 to TRBJ1-2; 9 bases are shared with TRBD1. This CDR3 region has 15 residues. V lost 4 bases and J lost 5; bases outside the gene matches: 8. The DNA for the CDR3 is TGTGCCAGCAGTTCCCGGGACAGGGCGTGGTATGGCTACACCTTC. Its translation: CASSSRDRAWYGYTF.

This clonotype showed up just a few times. This rearrangement joins TRBV12-3 or TRBV12-4 to TRBJ1-1, with a tentative D call TRBD1 (6 bases). The length of the CDR3 is 14 residues. The ends were cut back, 7 bases at V and 4 bases at J, with 16 bases in the middle. CDR3 residues: CASTLWLGATEAFF. DNA of the CDR3: TGTGCCAGCACCCTTTGGCTGGGGGCCACTGAAGCTTTCTTT.

The V gene is TRBV12-3 or TRBV12-4, the J gene TRBJ2-7; TRBD2 might be the D (6 bases). The V gene lost 3 bases and the J gene lost 6 bases, with 18 bases spanning the gap. This CDR3 region has 15 residues. The CDR3 protein is CASSFGWGDGSEQYF. DNA of the CDR3: TGTGCCAGCAGTTTTGGGTGGGGGGACGGGAGCGAGCAGTACTTC.

The J gene is TRBJ2-2, the V gene TRBV6-2 or TRBV6-3; perhaps TRBD2 as D (5 bases). V was shortened by 4 bases and J by 8 bases, with 14 bases between the two germline ends. Per the germline V gene, CDR1 is MNHEY and CDR2 is SVGEGT. This CDR3 is built from 14 residues. The CDR3 DNA reads as TGTGCCAGCAGTTCCGACTACGACTGGGGGGAGCTGTTTTTT. This encodes CASSSDYDWGELFF.

The rearrangement links TRBV19 to TRBJ2-3; D not certain. CDR1 is LNHDA, CDR2 SQIVND, per germline (reference sequence). This CDR3 contains 14 residues. The ends were cut back, 6 bases at V and 6 bases at J, with 16 bases in the middle. CDR3 amino acids: CASSMIIRGDTQYF. CDR3 bases: TGTGCCAGTAGCATGATAATAAGAGGCGATACGCAGTATTTT.

V usage is TRBV27 and J usage is TRBJ1-4, with TRBD1 matching over 7 bases. The CDR3 extends over 16 amino acids. Germline values: CDR1 MNHEY, CDR2 SMNVEV (reference sequence). J gave up 5 bases and V 5 bases, and 11 bases lay outside the gene matches. The DNA for the CDR3 is TGTGCCAGCAGTCCCGGGACAGCCGGCCTCAATGAAAAACTGTTTTTT. Protein product: CASSPGTAGLNEKLFF.

This chain uses TRBV6-1 with TRBJ2-3, with D tentatively TRBD2 (6 bases). This CDR3 comprises 17 residues. CDR1 is MNHNS and CDR2 is SASEGT in the germline V gene. V dropped 5 bases and J dropped 2 bases, with 20 bases sitting between them. The CDR3 reads CASSPRVAVPNTDTQYF. In DNA, the CDR3 is TGTGCCAGCAGTCCCAGGGTAGCGGTACCCAACACAGATACGCAGTATTTT.

The CDR3, as DNA: TGTGCCAGCAGTACCAGCCTCGGACAGGGAGAGGGGACTAACTATGGCTACACCTTC. Protein product: CASSTSLGQGEGTNYGYTF. The rearrangement links TRBV12-3 or TRBV12-4 to TRBJ1-2, with 8 bases identical to TRBD1. The CDR3 is made up of 19 amino acids. The J segment lost 0 bases and the V segment lost 5 bases, leaving 17 bases of the junction unmatched.

The table lists this clonotype with many counts. The rearrangement joins TRBV7-2 to TRBJ2-3, with D maybe TRBD2 (5 bases). Trimming removed 4 bases at V and 0 bases at J, with 14 bases between. The CDR3 is made up of 16 amino acids. The germline CDR1 and CDR2 sequences are SGHTA and FQGNSA. The DNA of the CDR3 is TGTGCCAGCAGCTCCCGGGGAAGCGGTAGCACAGATACGCAGTATTTT. As protein: CASSSRGSGSTDTQYF.

The chain recombines TRBV6-1 with TRBJ1-2, with 7 nucleotides matching TRBD1. The CDR3 runs 14 residues. V gave up 3 bases and J gave up 5 bases; unmatched junction bases: 6. Germline V CDR1 and CDR2: MNHNS, SASEGT. The CDR3 sequence is CASSDLTGQYGYTF. The CDR3 nucleotides read TGTGCCAGCAGTGACCTTACGGGACAGTATGGCTACACCTTC.

The chain employs TRBV7-9 and TRBJ1-3, with TRBD1 as a possible D gene (5 bases). The germline V gene has CDR1 SEHNR and CDR2 FQNEAQ (reference sequence). V lost 8 bases and J lost 1, with 12 bases in between. This CDR3 is 14 amino acids long. The CDR3 nucleotides read TGTGCCAGCCGGATTGGGGGTTCTGGAAACACCATATATTTT. Its translation is CASRIGGSGNTIYF. Supplemented by reference TRBV7-9 and TRBJ1-3, the full variable domain reads DTGVSQNPRHKITKRGQNVTFRCDPISEHNRLYWYRQTLGQGPEFLTYFQNEAQLEKSRLLSDRFSAERPKGSFSTLEIQRTEQGDSAMYLCASRIGGSGNTIYFGEGSWLTVV.

The rearrangement uses TRBV7-9 and TRBJ1-1; 9 positions match TRBD1. The CDR3 is made up of 14 amino acids. V lost 2 bases to trimming and J lost 6 bases; unmatched junction nucleotides: 4. Germline CDR1 reads SEHNR; CDR2 reads FQNEAQ (reference sequence). Here the CDR3 reads CASSLIQGASEAFF. The CDR3 nucleotides are TGTGCCAGCAGCTTAATACAGGGGGCGTCTGAAGCTTTCTTT.

This clonotype was detected only a few times. CDR3 in amino acids: CASSLYGGDYGYTF. The CDR3 nucleotides read TGTGCCAGCAGTTTATATGGGGGGGACTATGGCTACACCTTC. This rearrangement joins TRBV12-3 or TRBV12-4 to TRBJ1-2; the D gene is possibly TRBD1 (5 bases). The CDR3 runs 14 residues. V lost 2 bases and J lost 3, with 10 bases in between.

The chain joins TRBV27 to TRBJ1-5; D is perhaps TRBD1 (5 bases). Trimming took off 6 bases at V and 5 bases at J, with 14 bases between the two ends. The germline CDR1 and CDR2 sequences are MNHEY and SMNVEV (reference sequence). This CDR3 spans 14 amino acids. CDR3 coding DNA: TGTGCCAGCAGAATCGGACAAGCCGATCAGCCCCAGCATTTT. Its protein is CASRIGQADQPQHF.

The chain joins TRBV12-3 or TRBV12-4 to TRBJ2-7; D gene unclear. This CDR3 is built from 13 residues. V lost 3 bases, J lost 7 bases, and 13 bases lay in between. CDR3 sequence reads: CASSFAVIGEQYF. DNA for the CDR3: TGTGCCAGCAGTTTTGCCGTCATCGGGGAGCAGTACTTC.

The chain links TRBV7-2 to TRBJ1-4, with 8 nucleotides matching TRBD1. The trim removed 3 bases at V and 8 bases at J, leaving 11 bases unmatched. The V gene's germline CDR1 is SGHTA and CDR2 FQGNSA. CDR3 length: 16 amino acids. In DNA, the CDR3 is TGTGCCAGCAGCTTCATCGGACAGGGAGCGCCGGAAAAACTGTTTTTT. It specifies CASSFIGQGAPEKLFF.

This clonotype was observed at least ten times. The chain is built from TRBV27 and TRBJ1-2; D not certain. This CDR3 comprises 16 residues. From germline, CDR1 is MNHEY and CDR2 SMNVEV (reference sequence). Between the trimmed V and J ends, which lost 0 bases and 6 bases, there was a span of 17 bases. The CDR3 protein is CASSLSGSGFGNGYTF. The CDR3 DNA reads TGTGCCAGCAGTTTATCGGGAAGCGGGTTTGGGAATGGCTACACCTTC.

This clonotype has a count of ten or more. For the CDR3, the DNA is TGTGCCAGCAGCCATCAGGAGGAGGGGAACTACGAGCAGTACTTC. This translates into CASSHQEEGNYEQYF. The chain uses TRBV7-9 and TRBJ2-7; D might be TRBD2 (6 bases). Germline V gives CDR1 SEHNR, CDR2 FQNEAQ (reference sequence). Trimming cost V 5 bases and J 3 bases, with 17 bases left between them. The CDR3 is 15 amino acids.

V gene TRBV6-1 combines with J gene TRBJ2-2; 7 bases line up with TRBD2. V shed 0 bases, J shed 4 bases, and the junction held 8 bases outside the gene matches. The CDR3 consists of 17 residues. CDR1 and CDR2 from the germline V gene are MNHNS and SASEGT. The CDR3 spells CASSEARAGLSTGELFF. In DNA, the CDR3 is TGTGCCAGCAGTGAAGCGAGAGCGGGGCTTTCCACCGGGGAGCTGTTTTTT.

The chain employs TRBV3-1 and TRBJ1-2; no firm D call. Germline CDR1 is LGHDT and CDR2 is YNNKEL (reference sequence). This CDR3 is built from 15 residues. The V and J ends lost 1 base and 6 bases respectively, with 15 bases between them. This chain's CDR3 is CASSQGAGPRNGYTF. Here the CDR3 DNA reads TGTGCCAGCAGCCAAGGGGCAGGTCCGAGGAATGGCTACACCTTC.

The sample holds a few counts of this clonotype. V and J are TRBV4-2 and TRBJ1-2; D gene uncertain. Germline lookup yields CDR1 LGHNA and CDR2 YNFKEQ. Trimming took 2 bases from V and 8 from J, leaving 15 bases between them. The CDR3 has 14 amino acids. The CDR3 coding sequence is TGTGCCAGCAGCCAAAACGGTGGAGAATTCGGCTACACCTTC. Its translation: CASSQNGGEFGYTF.

In this sample, this clonotype turned up a few times. The rearrangement links TRBV12-3 or TRBV12-4 to TRBJ2-7; D is possibly TRBD2 (6 bases). This CDR3 has 15 amino acids. V shed 1 base and J shed 7 bases, with 17 bases lying between them. CDR3 nucleotides: TGTGCCAGCAGTTTAGAGGGCGGGACCTCTGGGGAGCAGTACTTC. This codes for CASSLEGGTSGEQYF.

The chain combines TRBV20-1 with TRBJ2-1, with 15 positions matching TRBD2. Germline lookup yields CDR1 DFQATT and CDR2 SNEGSKA (reference sequence). Trimming at V came to 6 bases and at J to 5 bases, leaving 8 bases not matched to a gene. The CDR3 is 16 amino acids. For the CDR3, the DNA is TGCAGTGCCTCGGGACTAGCGGGGGGCAGGAACAATGAGCAGTTCTTC. Translation: CSASGLAGGRNNEQFF.

The CDR3 protein is CASSAAGGEQYF. The CDR3 coding sequence is TGTGCCAGCAGCGCCGCGGGAGGAGAGCAGTACTTC. The chain joins TRBV7-6 to TRBJ2-7, with TRBD2 identical over 8 bases. The germline V gene has CDR1 SGHVS and CDR2 FNYEAQ. Trimming cost V 5 bases and J 7 bases; bases outside gene matches: 4. The CDR3 has 12 amino acids. The whole variable domain, filled in from reference TRBV7-6 and TRBJ2-7, reads GAGVSQSPRYKVTKRGQDVALRCDPISGHVSLYWYRQALGQGPEFLTYFNYEAQQDKSGLPNDRFSAERPEGSISTLTIQRTEQRDSAMYRCASSAAGGEQYFGPGTRLTVT.

This chain links TRBV7-9 with TRBJ1-5, with D perhaps matching TRBD1 (6 bases). In germline, CDR1 is SEHNR, CDR2 FQNEAQ (reference sequence). Trimming removed 0 bases from V and 6 bases from J, with 24 bases in between. The CDR3 sequence is 19 residues long. The CDR3 DNA reads TGTGCCAGCAGCTTAGCGACCGGGGAAGGGCAGGGGCGAAGTCAGCCCCAGCATTTT. Translation: CASSLATGEGQGRSQPQHF. Using reference TRBV7-9 and TRBJ1-5 for the parts outside the CDR3, the full variable domain is DTGVSQNPRHKITKRGQNVTFRCDPISEHNRLYWYRQTLGQGPEFLTYFQNEAQLEKSRLLSDRFSAERPKGSFSTLEIQRTEQGDSAMYLCASSLATGEGQGRSQPQHFGDGTRLSIL.

The J gene is TRBJ2-7, the V gene TRBV7-4; TRBD2 might be the D (5 bases). V lost 4 bases, J lost 0 bases, and 16 bases lay in between. Per germline, CDR1 SGHVT and CDR2 SQSDAQ. The CDR3 covers 16 residues. The CDR3, as DNA: TGTGCCAGCAGCTCAGCCCGCGGGTATAGCTCCTACGAGCAGTACTTC. It translates to CASSSARGYSSYEQYF.